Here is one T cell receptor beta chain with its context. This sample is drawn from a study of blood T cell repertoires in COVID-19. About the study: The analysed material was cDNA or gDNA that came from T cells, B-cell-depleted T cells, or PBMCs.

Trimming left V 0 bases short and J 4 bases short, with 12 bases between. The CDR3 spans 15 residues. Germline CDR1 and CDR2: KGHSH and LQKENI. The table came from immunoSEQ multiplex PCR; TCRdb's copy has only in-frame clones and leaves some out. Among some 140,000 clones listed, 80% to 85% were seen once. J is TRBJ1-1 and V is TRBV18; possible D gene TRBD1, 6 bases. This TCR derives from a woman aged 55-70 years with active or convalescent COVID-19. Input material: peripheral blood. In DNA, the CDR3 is TGTGCCAGCTCACCACCCGCCAGGGGAAGCACTGAAGCTTTCTTT. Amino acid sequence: CASSPPARGSTEAFF.